The 8 T cell receptor beta chains listed next were all sequenced from one sample in a study of shared clonotypes between healthy human individuals (dated by TCRdb to about 2020). Library construction relied on the immunoSEQ multiplex PCR assay. The source is immuneACCESS, and TCRdb retained only in-frame sequences with V and J called. Part of the clones is not carried over; for the studies checked, unresolved V genes explain less than half of this, and the remainder is unexplained. Within this sample are over 850,000 clones, with around three quarters of them counted one time only. Roughly 0.61% of the sample is taken by the ten largest. The sequenced material came from memory CD4+ T cells from PBMCs. What this sample's cell subset or site label stands for: CD45RA-negative fraction. The receptor source for this set is a young man in good health. Some clones in this sample may be carry-over from other donors' samples.

The chain couples TRBV2 to TRBJ2-3; 8 nucleotides agree with TRBD2. Germline loops: CDR1 SNHLY, CDR2 FYNNEI. CDR3 size: 17 residues. The V gene end was trimmed by 2 bases and the J gene end by 5 bases; junction bases not matched to a gene: 12. The CDR3 reads CASSELDISGVGDTQYF. CDR3 nucleotide sequence: TGTGCCAGCAGTGAACTTGATATTAGCGGGGTGGGAGATACGCAGTATTTT.

The genes are TRBV5-4 and TRBJ2-3; 9 bases are shared with TRBD2. Germline V CDR1 and CDR2: SGHNT, YYREEE (reference sequence). CDR3 length equals 16 residues. Unmatched junction bases numbered 5, after V lost 2 bases and J lost 1 base. The CDR3 region has the DNA TGTGCCAGCAGCTTTCGGCAGCGGGGGGGCACAGATACGCAGTATTTT. It specifies CASSFRQRGGTDTQYF.

The chain carries TRBV5-6 and TRBJ1-2, with D unresolved. V lost 4 bases and J lost 2, with 12 bases in between. The CDR3 length is 14 residues. Germline V gene data show CDR1 as SGHDT and CDR2 as YYEEEE. The CDR3 reads CASSQHRINYGYTF. The CDR3 coding sequence is TGTGCCAGCAGCCAACACCGAATAAACTATGGCTACACCTTC.

The chain combines TRBV7-3 with TRBJ2-5; D perhaps matches TRBD1 (6 bases). V was trimmed by 0 bases and J by 5 bases, leaving 13 bases between them. The CDR3 runs 15 residues. Germline assignment: CDR1 SGHTA and CDR2 FQGTGA. The CDR3: CASSLTGARWETQYF. The CDR3 DNA is TGTGCCAGCAGCTTAACGGGGGCGCGATGGGAGACCCAGTACTTC.

The gene calls are TRBV5-6 and TRBJ2-2; D gene unclear. Deletions cut 2 bases from V and 4 bases from J, with 15 bases between. The germline CDR1 and CDR2 sequences are SGHDT and YYEEEE. This CDR3 has 16 residues. The CDR3 spells CASSFQGPLGTGELFF. CDR3 nucleotide sequence: TGTGCCAGCAGCTTTCAAGGGCCGTTGGGCACCGGGGAGCTGTTTTTT.

The chain has TRBV9 and TRBJ2-7; 8 bases are shared with TRBD2. V was clipped by 0 bases and J by 4 bases; unmatched bases: 3. The CDR3 consists of 14 residues. Germline V lookup: CDR1 SGDLS, CDR2 YYNGEE. Here the CDR3 reads CASSVGGRLYEQYF. In nucleotides, the CDR3 is TGTGCCAGCAGCGTAGGCGGGAGGCTGTACGAGCAGTACTTC.

This clone was counted only a few times. J is TRBJ2-4 and V is TRBV28, with D uncertain. Germline assignment: CDR1 MDHEN and CDR2 SYDVKM. The CDR3 is 18 residues long. Trimming stripped 3 bases from V and 0 bases from J, with 18 bases between. CDR3 sequence (DNA): TGTGCCAGCAGTTTCTCGTTGGTCAGGTCGCTAGCCAAAAACATTCAGTACTTC. Residues: CASSFSLVRSLAKNIQYF.

This clone has only one observation. V and J are TRBV7-2 and TRBJ1-3, with D unclear. CDR3 length: 13 residues. Between the trimmed V and J ends, which lost 6 bases and 4 bases, there was a span of 10 bases. Germline V gene sequence: CDR1 SGHTA, CDR2 FQGNSA. CDR3 DNA: TGTGCCAGCAGTGGAAGTCTCGGAAACACCATATATTTT. This gives the protein CASSGSLGNTIYF.